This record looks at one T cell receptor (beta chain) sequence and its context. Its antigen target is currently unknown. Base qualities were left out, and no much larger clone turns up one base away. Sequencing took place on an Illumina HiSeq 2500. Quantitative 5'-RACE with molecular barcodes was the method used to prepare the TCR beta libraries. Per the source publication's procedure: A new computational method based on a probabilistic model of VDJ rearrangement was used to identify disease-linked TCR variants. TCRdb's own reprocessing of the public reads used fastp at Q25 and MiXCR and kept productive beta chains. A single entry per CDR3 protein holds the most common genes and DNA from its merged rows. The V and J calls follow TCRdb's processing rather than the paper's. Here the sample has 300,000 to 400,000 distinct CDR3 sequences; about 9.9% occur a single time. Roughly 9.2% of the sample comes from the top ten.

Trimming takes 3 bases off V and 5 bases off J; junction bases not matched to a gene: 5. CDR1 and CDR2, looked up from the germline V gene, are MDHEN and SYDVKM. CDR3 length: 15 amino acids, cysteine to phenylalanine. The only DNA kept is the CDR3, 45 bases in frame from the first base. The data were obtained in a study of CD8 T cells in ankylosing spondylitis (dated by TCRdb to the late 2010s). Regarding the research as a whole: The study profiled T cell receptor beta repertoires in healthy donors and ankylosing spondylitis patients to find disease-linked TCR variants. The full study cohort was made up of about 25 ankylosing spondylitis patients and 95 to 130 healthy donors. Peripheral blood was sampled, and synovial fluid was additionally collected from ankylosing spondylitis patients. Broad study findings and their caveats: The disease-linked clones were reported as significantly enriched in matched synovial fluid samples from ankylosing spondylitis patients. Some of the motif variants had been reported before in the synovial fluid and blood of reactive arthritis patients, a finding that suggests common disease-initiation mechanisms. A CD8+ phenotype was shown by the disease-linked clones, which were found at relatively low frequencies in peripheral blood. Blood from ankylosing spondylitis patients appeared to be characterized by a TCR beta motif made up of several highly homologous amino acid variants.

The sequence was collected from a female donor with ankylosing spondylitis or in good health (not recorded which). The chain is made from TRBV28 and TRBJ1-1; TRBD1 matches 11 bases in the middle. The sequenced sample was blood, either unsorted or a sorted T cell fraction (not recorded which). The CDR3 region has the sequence CASSLAGQGETEAFF. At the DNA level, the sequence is TGTGCCAGCAGTTTGGCGGGACAGGGGGAGACTGAAGCTTTCTTT.